This is a list of T cell receptor beta chains from one sample in a study of blood T cell repertoires in COVID-19. Profiled with immunoSEQ multiplex PCR; TCRdb holds only in-frame clones, not every one. The data show approximately 140,000 clones, roughly 86% seen once. The sample comprised peripheral blood. Receptors were obtained from a human donor with acute or convalescent COVID-19. The donor label of this sample is uncertain. Both conserved end residues are trimmed from each CDR3.

V: TRBV6-5
J: TRBJ1-2
CDR3: ASRTGGYGYT

V: TRBV7-2
J: TRBJ1-2
CDR3: ASSSAGQGGGGYT

V: TRBV5-5
J: TRBJ1-2
CDR3: ASSFGQGSRYGYT

V: TRBV2
J: TRBJ1-1
CDR3: ASRGQLNTEAF

V: TRBV27
J: TRBJ1-2
CDR3: ASSLKAGGYGYT

V: TRBV2
J: TRBJ1-1
CDR3: ASVEEAGYTEAF

V: TRBV2
J: TRBJ2-3
CDR3: ASRLAGYSTDTQY

V: TRBV14
J: TRBJ2-5
CDR3: ASSVEETQY

V: TRBV19
J: TRBJ2-7
CDR3: ASSHHATGSYEQY

V: TRBV5-1
J: TRBJ2-5
CDR3: ASSLVGGVETQY

V: TRBV4-1
J: TRBJ1-1
CDR3: ASSQEDSGLNTEAF

V: TRBV9
J: TRBJ2-7
CDR3: ASSPQQSRRDAEQY

V: TRBV6-1
J: TRBJ2-7
CDR3: ASSDLPGPFEQY

V: TRBV11-2
J: TRBJ1-4
CDR3: ASSFLTGGPNEKLF

V: TRBV18
J: TRBJ1-1
CDR3: ASSPDRQGGTEAF

V: TRBV30
J: TRBJ1-2
CDR3: ALNAGFLHGYT

V: TRBV3-1/TRBV3-2
J: TRBJ2-2
CDR3: ASSQDGLAGGEFSAGELF

V: TRBV20-1
J: TRBJ1-4
CDR3: SASQGTNEKLF

V: TRBV19
J: TRBJ2-3
CDR3: ASKGVGQPSTDTQY

V: TRBV29-1
J: TRBJ1-1
CDR3: SVVRQYTEAF

V: TRBV3-1/TRBV3-2
J: TRBJ1-1
CDR3: ASSQDGGRTEAF

V: TRBV6-5
J: TRBJ1-5
CDR3: ATLRGPRNQPQH

V: TRBV5-1
J: TRBJ1-1
CDR3: ASSWSPGDTEAF

V: TRBV18
J: TRBJ2-6
CDR3: ASSPTYNSGANVLT

V: TRBV18
J: TRBJ1-4
CDR3: ASSVTGATNEKLF

V: TRBV6-5
J: TRBJ1-5
CDR3: ASRRGQEQPQH

V: TRBV29-1
J: TRBJ1-6
CDR3: SASEGQTNSPLH

V: TRBV6-5
J: TRBJ1-6
CDR3: ASSNRGPYNSPLH

V: TRBV27
J: TRBJ1-6
CDR3: ASSLSGTGGSSYNSPLH

V: TRBV27
J: TRBJ2-7
CDR3: ASRKAGVLSYEQY

V: TRBV30
J: TRBJ1-2
CDR3: ACRQGINYGYT

V: TRBV30
J: TRBJ1-2
CDR3: AWSVLTGGYGYT

V: TRBV7-2
J: TRBJ2-7
CDR3: ASSSQQGPFYEQY

V: TRBV10-1
J: TRBJ2-7
CDR3: ASSGQGARAGSYEQY

V: TRBV5-1
J: TRBJ2-5
CDR3: ASSLDRGAIQETQY

V: TRBV7-9
J: TRBJ1-2
CDR3: ASSLDGGGGYT

V: TRBV2
J: TRBJ1-2
CDR3: ASSEAGRGRGGYT

V: TRBV18
J: TRBJ2-5
CDR3: ASSPTGVETQY

V: TRBV7-9
J: TRBJ1-1
CDR3: ASSRGQGNTEAF

V: TRBV5-1
J: TRBJ2-7
CDR3: ASSLVRGDSYEQY

V: TRBV6-1
J: TRBJ1-6
CDR3: ASSEGRGSYNSPLH

V: TRBV11-2
J: TRBJ1-3
CDR3: ASSLDLGPGNTIY

V: TRBV2
J: TRBJ1-1
CDR3: ASSFTNYLNTEAF

V: TRBV2
J: TRBJ1-5
CDR3: ASSDPRRGQPQH